These 29 T cell receptor beta chains were all obtained from the same sample, sequenced in a study of beta chain features in type 1 diabetes. Findings and limits, study-wide: Across all four CD4+ subsets, people with type 1 diabetes showed modestly shorter TCRB CDR3s.

Reverse transcription of all isolated RNA meant that expressed TCRB transcripts were sequenced. The table came from immunoSEQ multiplex PCR; TCRdb's copy has only in-frame clones and leaves some out. The table shows roughly 160,000 clones, with around 8% occurring only once. Their specific antigens are unknown. The sample was central memory CD4+ T cells from blood. The receptors stem from a woman aged 18-29 years with type 1 diabetes.

This clone was observed a handful of times. The chain is built from TRBV28 and TRBJ2-7, with D possibly matching TRBD2 (6 bases). Trimming pared 2 bases from V and 1 base from J, leaving 12 bases between. This CDR3 region has 15 residues. The germline V gene has CDR1 MDHEN and CDR2 SYDVKM. DNA for the CDR3: TGTGCCAGCAGTTTAGCGGGGAGTGGGTCCTACGAGCAGTACTTC. Protein: CASSLAGSGSYEQYF.

This clone appeared a few times. V is TRBV5-1 and J is TRBJ2-1, with 11 positions matching TRBD2. CDR3 length: 15 amino acids. Germline CDR1 is SGHRS and CDR2 is YFSETQ. The V and J ends lost 1 base and 9 bases, in that order; junction bases with no gene match: 6. The CDR3 protein is CASSLSLAGGGEQFF. The CDR3 DNA is TGCGCCAGCAGCTTGAGCCTAGCGGGAGGCGGTGAGCAGTTCTTC.

This chain links TRBV30 with TRBJ2-1, with 10 bases identical to TRBD2. The CDR3 covers 15 residues. Germline V lookup: CDR1 GTSNPN, CDR2 SVGIG (reference sequence). The trim removed 3 bases at V and 3 bases at J, leaving 5 bases unmatched. The CDR3 DNA follows: TGTGCCTGGAGCCGCCTAGCGGGGGTCTACAATGAGCAGTTCTTC. As protein: CAWSRLAGVYNEQFF.

This sequence joins TRBV29-1 and TRBJ2-4, with TRBD1 as a possible D gene (5 bases). From germline, CDR1 is SQVTM and CDR2 ANQGSEA. Trimming left V 6 bases short and J 1 base short, with 28 bases between. This CDR3 is 19 amino acids long. CDR3 in amino acids: CSVSPTSYTGQGAKNIQYF. CDR3 DNA sequence: TGCAGCGTCTCACCGACATCCTATACAGGACAAGGGGCCAAAAACATTCAGTACTTC.

The V call is TRBV13, the J call TRBJ2-1, with D possibly matching TRBD1 (5 bases). The V gene's germline CDR1 is PRHDT and CDR2 FYEKMQ (reference sequence). CDR3 length equals 14 residues. V was clipped by 5 bases and J by 7 bases, with 15 bases between them. CDR3 nucleotides: TGTGCCAGCAGCAGGGGCCGCCCCTTAAATGAGCAGTTCTTC. Protein sequence: CASSRGRPLNEQFF.

This clone was counted at least ten times. CDR3 region: CASSGRDRAYEQYF. The CDR3 DNA reads as TGTGCCAGCAGCGGCCGGGACAGGGCCTACGAGCAGTACTTC. The chain is built from TRBV7-9 and TRBJ2-7; TRBD1 agrees at 9 bases. CDR3 size: 14 residues. CDR1 is SEHNR, CDR2 FQNEAQ, per germline (reference sequence). V lost 5 bases and J lost 2; bases outside the gene matches: 4. The complete variable domain, with remaining parts taken from reference TRBV7-9 and TRBJ2-7, reads DTGVSQNPRHKITKRGQNVTFRCDPISEHNRLYWYRQTLGQGPEFLTYFQNEAQLEKSRLLSDRFSAERPKGSFSTLEIQRTEQGDSAMYLCASSGRDRAYEQYFGPGTRLTVT.

The gene calls are TRBV7-3 and TRBJ2-2; the match to TRBD1 covers 9 bases. Germline V gene data show CDR1 as SGHTA and CDR2 as FQGTGA. After removal of 5 bases from V and 6 bases from J, the junction contained 13 bases not matched to a gene. This CDR3 has 17 amino acids. The DNA of the CDR3 is TGTGCCAGCAGCCAACTGGGACAGGGTCTGGGGGCCGGGGAGCTGTTTTTT. This encodes CASSQLGQGLGAGELFF.

The chain employs TRBV4-2 and TRBJ1-1; 7 bases are shared with TRBD1. The CDR3 is 14 residues long. From germline, CDR1 is LGHNA and CDR2 YNFKEQ. With V trimmed by 5 bases and J by 8 bases, 11 bases remained unmatched. The CDR3 loop is CASSLNARTGEAFF. The DNA for the CDR3 is TGTGCCAGCAGCTTGAACGCTAGGACAGGAGAAGCTTTCTTT.

The J gene is TRBJ2-5, the V gene TRBV7-2, with D unclear. CDR1 and CDR2 (germline): SGHTA, FQGNSA. Between the trimmed V and J ends, which lost 3 bases and 2 bases, there was a span of 4 bases. This CDR3 region has 12 residues. The CDR3 loop reads CASSFSQETQYF. As DNA, the CDR3 is TGTGCCAGCAGCTTTTCTCAAGAGACCCAGTACTTC.

This clone was counted a few times. The rearrangement uses TRBV5-4 and TRBJ2-3; perhaps TRBD1 as D (6 bases). V lost 3 bases, J lost 14 bases, and 25 bases lay in between. The CDR3 totals 15 residues. The germline gives CDR1 SGHNT, CDR2 YYREEE (reference sequence). This chain's CDR3 is CASSSPGTTSGVGYF. The CDR3 DNA sequence: TGTGCCAGCAGCTCCCCCGGGACAACGAGTGGGGTGGGGTATTTT.

This clone was detected only a few times. This rearrangement joins TRBV5-1 to TRBJ1-1; D ambiguous. Germline V gene lookup returns CDR1 SGHRS and CDR2 YFSETQ. This CDR3 spans 15 amino acids. The germline V and J ends were trimmed by 4 bases and 1 base, with 14 bases remaining between them. CDR3 sequence reads: CASSPEGSGNTEAFF. CDR3 DNA sequence: TGCGCCAGCAGCCCGGAGGGTTCGGGGAACACTGAAGCTTTCTTT. Full variable domain (remainder filled in from reference TRBV5-1 and TRBJ1-1): KAGVTQTPRYLIKTRGQQVTLSCSPISGHRSVSWYQQTPGQGLQFLFEYFSETQRNKGNFPGRFSGRQFSNSRSEMNVSTLELGDSALYLCASSPEGSGNTEAFFGQGTRLTVV.

The chain links TRBV7-9 to TRBJ1-2; TRBD1 matches at 7 bases. The germline V gene has CDR1 SEHNR and CDR2 FQNEAQ (reference sequence). The J segment lost 4 bases and the V segment lost 6 bases, leaving 5 bases of the junction unmatched. The CDR3 length is 13 residues. In DNA form, the CDR3 reads TGTGCCAGCAGTTCTGGACAGGTCTATGGCTACACCTTC. Its protein product is CASSSGQVYGYTF.

This clone appeared a few times. The chain has TRBV2 and TRBJ1-4; D is undetermined. The V gene's germline CDR1 is SNHLY and CDR2 FYNNEI. CDR3 length: 14 amino acids. V was pared by 7 bases and J by 8 bases, with 17 bases between. The CDR3 region is CASNREGLMEKLFF. The DNA of the CDR3 is TGTGCCAGCAACCGGGAAGGCCTTATGGAAAAACTGTTTTTT.

The genes are TRBV7-3 and TRBJ1-1; a weak D match, TRBD1 (6 bases). V lost 4 bases to trimming and J lost 4 bases, with 13 bases between them. The CDR3 loop spans 14 amino acids. Germline CDR1 and CDR2: SGHTA and FQGTGA. The CDR3 spells CASSSTGMSTEAFF. The DNA of the CDR3 is TGTGCCAGCAGCTCTACAGGGATGAGCACTGAAGCTTTCTTT.

Only a few counts were recorded for this clone. This CDR3 reads CASSFILAGGETQYF. CDR3 bases: TGTGCCAGCAGCTTTATTCTAGCGGGGGGAGAGACCCAGTACTTC. The rearrangement uses TRBV7-2 and TRBJ2-5, with TRBD2 identical over 11 bases. Germline CDR1 and CDR2: SGHTA and FQGNSA. This CDR3 contains 15 residues. V lost 3 bases, J lost 4 bases, and 4 bases stayed unmatched.

The chain is built from TRBV9 and TRBJ1-4, with 7 bases that match TRBD1. Per the germline V gene, CDR1 is SGDLS and CDR2 is YYNGEE. The CDR3 has 17 amino acids. Losses at the gene ends were 0 bases for V and 5 bases for J; bases not matched to a gene: 10. CDR3 bases: TGTGCCAGCAGCGTAGCTCCATTGGGACAGTCAAATGAAAAACTGTTTTTT. Protein: CASSVAPLGQSNEKLFF.

V and J are TRBV27 and TRBJ2-1; D perhaps matches TRBD1 (6 bases). From germline, CDR1 is MNHEY and CDR2 SMNVEV (reference sequence). Between the trimmed V and J ends, which lost 6 bases and 7 bases, there was a span of 16 bases. The CDR3 runs to 14 residues. The CDR3 sequence: CASSPDRIRNEQFF. CDR3 bases: TGTGCCAGCAGCCCTGACAGGATTCGGAATGAGCAGTTCTTC.

This clone has only a few counts. The CDR3 is CAWSGTVPEKLFF. In nucleotides, the CDR3 is TGTGCCTGGAGCGGGACAGTTCCTGAAAAACTGTTTTTT. V is TRBV30 and J is TRBJ1-4; 7 bases fit TRBD1. The V gene end was trimmed by 3 bases and the J gene end by 7 bases; junction bases not matched to a gene: 5. The V gene's germline CDR1 is GTSNPN and CDR2 SVGIG (reference sequence). The CDR3 length is 13 residues.

This clone occurred a few times. The rearrangement joins TRBV7-8 to TRBJ1-5; tentatively, D is TRBD1 (5 bases). Germline V gene lookup returns CDR1 SGHVS and CDR2 FQNEAQ. V shed 7 bases and J shed 3 bases, with 13 bases lying between them. This CDR3 has 14 amino acids. The CDR3 protein is CASKSGANNQPQHF. DNA for the CDR3: TGTGCCAGCAAGTCTGGGGCCAACAATCAGCCCCAGCATTTT.

This clone was recorded at least ten times. The chain couples TRBV10-3 to TRBJ2-5; 10 bases line up with TRBD1. This CDR3 contains 14 residues. Germline CDR1 ENHRY, CDR2 SYGVKD. V gave up 6 bases and J gave up 5 bases; unmatched junction bases: 6. CDR3 sequence: CAIRMDRGYETQYF. The CDR3, as DNA: TGTGCCATCAGGATGGACAGGGGGTATGAGACCCAGTACTTC.

This rearrangement joins TRBV2 to TRBJ1-4; D is uncertain. The CDR3 runs to 14 residues. Germline CDR1 and CDR2: SNHLY and FYNNEI. Between the trimmed V and J ends, which lost 6 bases and 0 bases, there was a span of 8 bases. CDR3 residues: CASSLRSTNEKLFF. Written as DNA, the CDR3 is TGTGCCAGCAGCCTTCGTTCAACTAATGAAAAACTGTTTTTT.

This clone was picked up a small number of times. V usage is TRBV4-3 and J usage is TRBJ1-5; the D is unclear. Per germline, CDR1 LGHNA and CDR2 YSLEER. The CDR3 is 13 amino acids. V was cut by 0 bases and J by 5 bases, with 5 bases left in between. The CDR3 is CASSQEEDQPQHF. The CDR3 bases are TGCGCCAGCAGCCAAGAAGAGGATCAGCCCCAGCATTTT.

This clone has more than one count but fewer than ten. The chain has TRBV5-4 and TRBJ2-7, with 8 positions matching TRBD2. The germline V gene has CDR1 SGHNT and CDR2 YYREEE (reference sequence). V shed 3 bases and J 5 bases; nucleotides not matched to a gene: 10. The CDR3 extends over 15 amino acids. In DNA, the CDR3 is TGTGCCAGCAGCTGGGGTGGCGGGAGGCGGAACGAGCAGTACTTC. Protein: CASSWGGGRRNEQYF.

This clone was detected a few times. CDR3 sequence: CSGWTDSYEQYF. CDR3 in DNA: TGCAGCGGATGGACAGACTCCTACGAGCAGTACTTC. The chain combines TRBV29-1 with TRBJ2-7, with D possibly TRBD1 on 6 matching bases. V was shortened by 7 bases and J by 0 bases, with 10 bases between the two germline ends. This CDR3 is built from 12 residues. Germline CDR1 reads SQVTM; CDR2 reads ANQGSEA.

This clone has a handful of counts. The chain employs TRBV19 and TRBJ1-2; D unclear. The CDR3 totals 13 residues. In germline, CDR1 is LNHDA, CDR2 SQIVND (reference sequence). The germline V and J ends were trimmed by 5 bases and 0 bases, with 7 bases remaining between them. The CDR3: CASSPQTNYGYTF. CDR3 nucleotide sequence: TGTGCCAGTAGTCCGCAGACTAACTATGGCTACACCTTC.

This clone was seen a few times. The chain couples TRBV30 to TRBJ2-1; possible D gene TRBD2, 6 bases. Germline CDR1 is GTSNPN and CDR2 is SVGIG (reference sequence). Trimming pared 0 bases from V and 7 bases from J, leaving 7 bases between. This CDR3 contains 12 residues. CDR3: CAWSVRGNEQFF. Here the CDR3 DNA reads TGTGCCTGGAGTGTACGGGGGAATGAGCAGTTCTTC.

This clone has just a few counts. The chain is built from TRBV10-3 and TRBJ2-7; D is unclear. Germline V gene data show CDR1 as ENHRY and CDR2 as SYGVKD. CDR3 length equals 13 residues. Trimming left V 2 bases short and J 3 bases short, with 8 bases between. The CDR3 DNA follows: TGTGCCATCAGTGAGGGGCCCCTCTACGAGCAGTACTTC. It translates to CAISEGPLYEQYF.

This clone was observed a handful of times. The chain uses TRBV28 and TRBJ2-4; 7 bases align to TRBD2. The V segment lost 4 bases and the J segment 8 bases; nucleotides outside the gene matches: 14. This CDR3 is built from 16 residues. In germline, CDR1 is MDHEN, CDR2 SYDVKM. The CDR3 is CASSSVLLAVRDIQYF. CDR3 bases: TGTGCCAGCAGTTCGGTACTGCTAGCGGTTAGGGACATTCAGTACTTC.

This clone has more than one count but fewer than ten. This chain connects TRBV2 to TRBJ1-2; D ambiguous. The CDR3 is 15 residues long. Germline CDR1 reads SNHLY; CDR2 reads FYNNEI. V lost 2 bases and J lost 5, with 15 bases in between. The CDR3 DNA follows: TGTGCCAGCAGTGAAAACCCGGGAGCGAATTATGGCTACACCTTC. It translates to CASSENPGANYGYTF.